The 16 T cell receptor beta chains below come from one sample, sequenced in a study of T cell changes during pregnancy in multiple sclerosis. Sequencing used immunoSEQ multiplex PCR; TCRdb keeps in-frame clones, though not all of them. The sample lists some 29,000 clones, 80% to 95% occurring once. Here the sequenced sample was CD8+ T cells from peripheral blood mononuclear cells, taken before pregnancy. These TCRs come from a female donor with multiple sclerosis, enrolled in a pregnancy study.

This clone turned up a few times. The rearrangement uses TRBV27 and TRBJ1-1; 7 nucleotides match TRBD1. The CDR3 has 16 amino acids. Germline lookup yields CDR1 MNHEY and CDR2 SMNVEV (reference sequence). Trimming at V came to 4 bases and at J to 1 base, leaving 9 bases not matched to a gene. The CDR3 sequence is CASSSQGGFRNTEAFF. The DNA of the CDR3 is TGTGCCAGCAGTTCGCAAGGGGGCTTTCGGAACACTGAAGCTTTCTTT.

This clone was observed once. The V and J genes are TRBV19 and TRBJ1-1, with 7 bases fitting TRBD1. Germline V gives CDR1 LNHDA, CDR2 SQIVND (reference sequence). The CDR3 extends over 15 amino acids. Germline trimming cut 3 bases from V and 0 bases from J; bases unmatched to any gene: 4. The CDR3: CASSMVGQLNTEAFF. In DNA form, the CDR3 reads TGTGCCAGTAGTATGGTGGGACAGCTGAACACTGAAGCTTTCTTT.

The chain uses TRBV5-6 and TRBJ2-1; D gene uncertain. Per germline, CDR1 SGHDT and CDR2 YYEEEE. The length of the CDR3 is 12 residues. V was cut by 1 base and J by 8 bases, with 7 bases left in between. The CDR3: CASSLRIDEQFF. The DNA of the CDR3 is TGTGCCAGCAGCTTGAGAATAGATGAGCAGTTCTTC.

This chain connects TRBV19 to TRBJ2-5, with D possibly matching TRBD1 (5 bases). From germline, CDR1 is LNHDA and CDR2 SQIVND (reference sequence). V was cut by 7 bases and J by 4 bases, with 19 bases left in between. This CDR3 spans 15 amino acids. In DNA form, the CDR3 reads TGTGCCAGTACCATCGGTGCAGGGATGGGAGAGACCCAGTACTTC. Translation: CASTIGAGMGETQYF.

The table lists this clone with a count of one. The CDR3 sequence is CASSPGTGNTGELFF. The CDR3 DNA reads as TGTGCCAGCAGTCCCGGGACAGGGAACACCGGGGAGCTGTTTTTT. The V gene is TRBV6-4, the J gene TRBJ2-2; 8 positions match TRBD1. Trimming cost V 5 bases and J 1 base; bases outside gene matches: 3. CDR3 length equals 15 residues. Per the germline V gene, CDR1 is MRHNA and CDR2 is SNTAGT.

The CDR3 protein is CATRDGGAPGPEAFF. The CDR3 bases are TGTGCCACCAGGGACGGTGGGGCCCCAGGCCCTGAAGCTTTCTTT. The chain employs TRBV5-4 and TRBJ1-1, with D maybe TRBD1 (5 bases). The CDR3 runs 15 residues. The V gene's germline CDR1 is SGHNT and CDR2 YYREEE (reference sequence). V was shortened by 9 bases and J by 6 bases, with 24 bases between the two germline ends.

The CDR3 sequence: CASSATSGSSYEQYF. In DNA form, the CDR3 reads TGTGCCAGCAGCGCAACTAGCGGGAGTAGCTACGAGCAGTACTTC. The chain links TRBV7-9 to TRBJ2-7; 11 bases line up with TRBD2. This CDR3 has 15 residues. Germline lookup yields CDR1 SEHNR and CDR2 FQNEAQ (reference sequence). V shed 5 bases and J 3 bases; nucleotides not matched to a gene: 6.

V usage is TRBV7-9 and J usage is TRBJ2-7; 8 nucleotides line up with TRBD2. The CDR3 covers 15 residues. V lost 5 bases, J lost 1 base, and 7 bases stayed unmatched. Germline lookup yields CDR1 SEHNR and CDR2 FQNEAQ (reference sequence). The CDR3 loop is CASSPAGVWSYEQYF. CDR3 in DNA: TGTGCCAGCAGCCCAGCGGGAGTCTGGTCCTACGAGCAGTACTTC.

The rearrangement links TRBV27 to TRBJ1-5; TRBD1 agrees at 7 bases. CDR1 MNHEY and CDR2 SMNVEV come from the germline V gene (reference sequence). This CDR3 region has 13 residues. V gave up 6 bases and J gave up 7 bases; unmatched junction bases: 6. The CDR3 spells CASSPRQGQPQHF. Written as DNA, the CDR3 is TGTGCCAGCAGCCCTAGACAGGGACAGCCCCAGCATTTT.

The count of this clone is one. J is TRBJ1-1 and V is TRBV30, with D tentatively TRBD1 (5 bases). Trimming took off 0 bases at V and 0 bases at J, with 14 bases between the two ends. CDR1 is GTSNPN and CDR2 is SVGIG in the germline V gene (reference sequence). CDR3 length equals 16 residues. CDR3 protein: CAWSVGAEVVNTEAFF. Here the CDR3 DNA reads TGTGCCTGGAGTGTAGGGGCCGAAGTAGTGAACACTGAAGCTTTCTTT.

The rearrangement uses TRBV5-6 and TRBJ2-7; D perhaps matches TRBD1 (5 bases). The CDR3 length is 13 residues. V shed 1 base and J shed 5 bases, with 10 bases lying between them. Germline V gives CDR1 SGHDT, CDR2 YYEEEE. The CDR3 nucleotides are TGTGCCAGCAGCTTGCGGACACCCGACGAGCAGTACTTC. As protein: CASSLRTPDEQYF.

V gene TRBV6-5 combines with J gene TRBJ2-1, with 9 bases fitting TRBD2. The CDR3 has 14 residues. V trimming: 6 bases; J trimming: 8 bases; junction bases outside the gene matches: 8. Germline V gene sequence: CDR1 MNHEY, CDR2 SVGAGI. The CDR3 spells CASRSGTSRDEQFF. The DNA of the CDR3 is TGTGCCAGCAGGTCCGGGACTAGCAGGGATGAGCAGTTCTTC.

The chain couples TRBV6-5 to TRBJ1-2; 8 nucleotides match TRBD1. Trimming at V came to 4 bases and at J to 8 bases, leaving 15 bases not matched to a gene. The CDR3 covers 16 residues. Germline V gene sequence: CDR1 MNHEY, CDR2 SVGAGI. CDR3 residues: CASSSWTGKGGEGYTF. CDR3 sequence (DNA): TGTGCCAGCAGTTCTTGGACAGGGAAGGGAGGTGAGGGCTACACCTTC.

The chain combines TRBV6-5 with TRBJ2-7; the match to TRBD2 covers 9 bases. This CDR3 spans 15 amino acids. J was trimmed by 3 bases and V by 2 bases; bases with no gene match: 5. CDR1 is MNHEY, CDR2 SVGAGI, per germline. The chain's CDR3 is CASSYAASGNYEQYF. The CDR3 bases are TGTGCCAGCAGTTACGCCGCTAGCGGGAACTACGAGCAGTACTTC.

The J gene is TRBJ2-3, the V gene TRBV9; TRBD2 matches at 9 bases. The ends lost 2 bases at V and 5 bases at J; junction bases unmatched: 9. The CDR3 is made up of 16 amino acids. CDR1 is SGDLS and CDR2 is YYNGEE in the germline V gene. The CDR3 nucleotides read TGTGCCAGCAGCGTGGCTAGCGGGACGTCCAGAGATACGCAGTATTTT. The encoded protein is CASSVASGTSRDTQYF.

The chain joins TRBV7-9 to TRBJ2-6, with D possibly being TRBD2 (6 bases). V was trimmed by 5 bases and J by 0 bases, leaving 17 bases between them. The CDR3 has 18 residues. Per the germline V gene, CDR1 is SEHNR and CDR2 is FQNEAQ (reference sequence). This CDR3 reads CASSQAGQGSSGANVLTF. CDR3 nucleotide sequence: TGTGCCAGCAGCCAAGCGGGTCAGGGATCCTCTGGGGCCAACGTCCTGACTTTC.